This T cell receptor (beta chain) was sequenced in a study of PD-1 blockade in classical Hodgkin lymphoma. Measured with immunoSEQ multiplex PCR; TCRdb has only the in-frame clones, and not every one. Of tens of thousands of clones in the sample, 90% were seen once. Brentuximab vedotin exposure varied among the patients, all of whom had relapsed after autologous stem cell transplantation. The input for sequencing was peripheral blood mononuclear cells (PBMCs), taken at baseline. This TCR derives from a human donor with classical Hodgkin lymphoma.

CDR3 bases: TGTGCCAGCAGCCAAGACAGGGGCTCCTACAATGAGCAGTTCTTC. Its translation is CASSQDRGSYNEQFF. This rearrangement joins TRBV7-2 to TRBJ2-1; 8 bases fit TRBD1. Germline trimming cut 5 bases from V and 0 bases from J; bases unmatched to any gene: 3. The CDR3 has 15 residues. The germline CDR1 and CDR2 sequences are SGHTA and FQGNSA.